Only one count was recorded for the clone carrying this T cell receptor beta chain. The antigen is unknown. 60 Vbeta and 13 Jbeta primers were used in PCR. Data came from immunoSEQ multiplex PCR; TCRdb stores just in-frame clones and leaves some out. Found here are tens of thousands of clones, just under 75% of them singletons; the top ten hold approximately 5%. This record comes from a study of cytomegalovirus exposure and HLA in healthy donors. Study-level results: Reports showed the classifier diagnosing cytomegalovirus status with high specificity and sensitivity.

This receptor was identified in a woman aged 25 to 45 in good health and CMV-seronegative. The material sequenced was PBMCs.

In DNA, the CDR3 is TGCAGTGCTCAAGGGGGATACGAGCAGTACTTC. Its protein is CSAQGGYEQYF. The chain joins TRBV20-1 to TRBJ2-7; D possibly corresponds to TRBD1 (6 bases). CDR1 is DFQATT, CDR2 SNEGSKA, per germline (reference sequence). V was clipped by 5 bases and J by 4 bases, with 9 bases between them. CDR3 size: 11 residues.